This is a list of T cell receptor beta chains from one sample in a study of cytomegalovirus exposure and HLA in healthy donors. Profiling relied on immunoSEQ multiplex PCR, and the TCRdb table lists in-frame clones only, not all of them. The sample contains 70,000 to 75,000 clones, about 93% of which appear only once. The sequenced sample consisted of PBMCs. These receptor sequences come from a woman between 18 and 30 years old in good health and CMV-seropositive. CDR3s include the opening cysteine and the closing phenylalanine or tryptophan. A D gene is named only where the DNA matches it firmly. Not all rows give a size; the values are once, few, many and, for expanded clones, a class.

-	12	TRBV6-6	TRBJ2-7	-	CASSYAGHEQYF	TGTGCCAGCAGTTACGCGGGGCACGAGCAGTACTTC
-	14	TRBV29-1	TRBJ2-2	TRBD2	CSVDSGSGTGELFF	TGCAGCGTTGATAGCGGGAGCGGAACCGGGGAGCTGTTTTTT
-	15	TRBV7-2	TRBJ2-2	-	CASSSPSTRSGELFF	TGTGCCAGCAGCTCCCCATCGACTAGGTCTGGGGAGCTGTTTTTT
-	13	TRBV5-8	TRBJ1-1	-	CASSTTENTEAFF	TGTGCCAGCAGCACCACTGAGAACACTGAAGCTTTCTTT
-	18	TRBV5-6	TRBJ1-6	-	CASSAGGPTVRYNSPLHF	TGTGCCAGCAGCGCCGGAGGGCCGACCGTCCGTTATAATTCACCCCTCCACTTT
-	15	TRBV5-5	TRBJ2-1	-	CASSLWPAANNEQFF	TGTGCCAGCAGCTTGTGGCCAGCAGCGAACAATGAGCAGTTCTTC
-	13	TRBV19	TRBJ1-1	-	CASTPTRTVEAFF	TGTGCCAGTACCCCCACCCGGACAGTTGAAGCTTTCTTT
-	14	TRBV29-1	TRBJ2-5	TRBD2	CSVPLAGTQETQYF	TGCAGCGTTCCACTAGCGGGGACACAAGAGACCCAGTACTTC
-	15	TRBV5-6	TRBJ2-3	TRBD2	CASSEAGGSTDTQYF	TGTGCCAGCAGCGAAGCGGGGGGGAGCACAGATACGCAGTATTTT
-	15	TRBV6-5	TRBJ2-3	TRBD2	CASSLLSGGRDTQYF	TGTGCCAGCAGCCTACTGAGCGGGGGGAGGGATACGCAGTATTTT
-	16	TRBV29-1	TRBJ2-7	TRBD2	CSVEGLADRGGHEQYF	TGCAGCGTTGAGGGACTAGCGGATCGAGGGGGCCACGAGCAGTACTTC
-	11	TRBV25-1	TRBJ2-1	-	CASSESSSQFF	TGTGCCAGCAGTGAATCTTCGTCGCAGTTCTTC
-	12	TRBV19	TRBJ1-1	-	CASSIPQDRAFF	TGTGCCAGTAGTATCCCACAGGATCGAGCTTTCTTT
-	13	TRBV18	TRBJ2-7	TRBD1	CASSPGTGDEQYF	TGTGCCAGCTCACCAGGGACAGGGGACGAGCAGTACTTC
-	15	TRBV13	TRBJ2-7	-	CASSDLGTGSYEQYF	TGTGCCAGCAGCGACCTTGGGACTGGCTCCTACGAGCAGTACTTC
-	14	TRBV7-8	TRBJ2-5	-	CASSLRRRQETQYF	TGTGCCAGCAGCTTACGTAGGAGACAAGAGACCCAGTACTTC
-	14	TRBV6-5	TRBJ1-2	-	CASRSNREGYGYTF	TGTGCCAGCAGGTCAAACAGGGAGGGCTATGGCTACACCTTC
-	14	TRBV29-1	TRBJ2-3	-	CSVERWGGTDTQYF	TGCAGCGTTGAACGGTGGGGGGGCACAGATACGCAGTATTTT
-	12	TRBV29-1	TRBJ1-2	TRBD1	CSVDQGGYGYTF	TGCAGCGTTGACCAGGGGGGTTATGGCTACACCTTC
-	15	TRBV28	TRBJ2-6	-	CASKGGGSGANVLTF	TGTGCCAGCAAGGGCGGAGGCTCTGGGGCCAACGTCCTGACTTTC
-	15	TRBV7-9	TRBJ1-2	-	CASSSRNQGSSGYTF	TGTGCCAGCAGCTCACGGAATCAGGGCTCTTCTGGCTACACCTTC
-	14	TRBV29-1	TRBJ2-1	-	CSVPGLGSYNEQFF	TGCAGCGTTCCGGGACTGGGATCCTACAATGAGCAGTTCTTC
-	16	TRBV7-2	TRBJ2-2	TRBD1	CASSMGQGGATGELFF	TGTGCCAGCAGCATGGGACAGGGTGGAGCCACCGGGGAGCTGTTTTTT
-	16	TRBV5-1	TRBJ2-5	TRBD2	CASSLGAGTSEETQYF	TGCGCCAGCAGCTTGGGAGCCGGGACTAGCGAAGAGACCCAGTACTTC
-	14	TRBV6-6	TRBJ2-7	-	CASSPTGWGYEQYF	TGTGCCAGCAGCCCTACGGGGTGGGGCTACGAGCAGTACTTC
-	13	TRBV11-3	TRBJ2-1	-	CASSLRGADEQFF	TGTGCCAGCAGCTTACGAGGCGCCGATGAGCAGTTCTTC
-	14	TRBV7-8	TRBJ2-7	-	CASTPGPQGGEQYF	TGTGCCAGCACCCCGGGTCCTCAGGGGGGCGAGCAGTACTTC
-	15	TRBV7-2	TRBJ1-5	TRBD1	CASSLRTGGNQPQHF	TGTGCCAGCAGCTTGCGGACAGGGGGAAATCAGCCCCAGCATTTT
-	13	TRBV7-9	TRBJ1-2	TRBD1	CASSSGQGNSYTF	TGTGCCAGCAGCTCAGGACAGGGTAATAGCTACACCTTC
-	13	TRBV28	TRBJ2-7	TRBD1	CASSPGQYYEQYF	TGTGCCAGCAGCCCGGGACAGTACTACGAGCAGTACTTC
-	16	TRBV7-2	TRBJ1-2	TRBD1	CASSSDFTGTGEGYTF	TGTGCCAGCAGCTCAGATTTTACCGGGACAGGGGAAGGCTACACCTTC
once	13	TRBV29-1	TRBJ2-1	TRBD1	CSVVGTGRNEQFF	TGCAGCGTTGTAGGGACAGGGAGGAATGAGCAGTTCTTC
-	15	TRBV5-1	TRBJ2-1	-	CASSPSGSSYNEQFF	TGCGCCAGCAGCCCGAGCGGCAGCTCCTACAATGAGCAGTTCTTC
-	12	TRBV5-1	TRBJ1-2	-	CASSPREPGYTF	TGCGCCAGCAGCCCTCGAGAGCCTGGCTACACCTTC
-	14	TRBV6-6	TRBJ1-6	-	CATQNPAGDSPLHF	TGTGCCACCCAAAACCCCGCCGGGGATTCACCCCTCCACTTT
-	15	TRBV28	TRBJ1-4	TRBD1	CASSYTGTANEKLFF	TGTGCCAGCAGCTATACCGGGACAGCAAATGAAAAACTGTTTTTT
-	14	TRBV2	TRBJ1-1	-	CATVSGGENTEAFF	TGTGCCACAGTATCAGGCGGGGAGAACACTGAAGCTTTCTTT
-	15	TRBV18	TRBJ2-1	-	CASSPIGSSYNEQFF	TGTGCCAGCTCACCAATAGGGAGCTCCTACAATGAGCAGTTCTTC
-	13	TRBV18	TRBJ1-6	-	CASSPSRGSPLHF	TGTGCCAGCTCACCAAGTAGAGGGTCACCCCTCCACTTT
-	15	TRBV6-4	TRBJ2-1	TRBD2	CASSEASGVGGEQFF	TGTGCCAGCAGTGAGGCTAGCGGGGTTGGAGGTGAGCAGTTCTTC
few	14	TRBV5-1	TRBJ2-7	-	CASSLVVSPYEQYF	TGCGCCAGCAGCTTGGTGGTAAGCCCCTACGAGCAGTACTTC
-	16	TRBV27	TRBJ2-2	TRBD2	CASSFWTSGNTGELFF	TGTGCCAGCAGTTTTTGGACTAGCGGGAACACCGGGGAGCTGTTTTTT
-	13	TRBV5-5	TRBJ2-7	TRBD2	CASSAGVSYEQYF	TGTGCCAGCAGCGCGGGGGTCTCCTACGAGCAGTACTTC
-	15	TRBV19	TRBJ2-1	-	CASSIGTNSYNEQFF	TGTGCCAGTAGTATCGGGACAAACTCCTACAATGAGCAGTTCTTC
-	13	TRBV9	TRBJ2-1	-	CASSATRGNEQFF	TGTGCCAGCAGCGCGACCAGGGGTAATGAGCAGTTCTTC
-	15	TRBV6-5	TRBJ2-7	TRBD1	CASSKQGGFWNEQYF	TGTGCCAGCAGTAAACAGGGGGGCTTCTGGAACGAGCAGTACTTC
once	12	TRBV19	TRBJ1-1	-	CASGRLNTEAFF	TGTGCCAGCGGTCGGTTGAACACTGAAGCTTTCTTT
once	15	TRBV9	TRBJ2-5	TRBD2	CASSFRSGGAETQYF	TGTGCCAGCAGCTTCCGGAGCGGGGGGGCCGAGACCCAGTACTTC